A single sample is the source of the 15 T cell receptor beta chains below, sequenced in a study of T cell responses to AZD1222 COVID-19 vaccine. The data were produced by immunoSEQ multiplex PCR, yet TCRdb's version contains in-frame clones alone and is incomplete. The sample consists of around 160,000 clones, about 93% of them appearing once. Sequences were derived from peripheral blood, sampled on day 0 of AZD1222 vaccination. The receptors shown here come from an adult in good health.

This clone was observed once. The chain is built from TRBV20-1 and TRBJ2-1, with 7 bases matching TRBD2. The V and J ends lost 7 bases and 7 bases, in that order; junction bases with no gene match: 1. Germline V gene data show CDR1 as DFQATT and CDR2 as SNEGSKA (reference sequence). CDR3 length: 10 amino acids. Written as DNA, the CDR3 is TGCAGTGGCGGGAGAAATGAGCAGTTCTTC. Its protein product is CSGGRNEQFF.

The chain has TRBV4-1 and TRBJ1-2, with 9 bases identical to TRBD1. The germline gives CDR1 MGHRA, CDR2 YSYEKL. J lost 6 bases, V lost 1 base, and 3 bases had no gene match. CDR3 length: 14 residues. CDR3 sequence: CASSQGQGGDGYTF. The CDR3 DNA sequence: TGCGCCAGCAGCCAAGGACAGGGGGGGGATGGCTACACCTTC.

CDR3 protein: CASRSGTGVIRPGNTIYF. CDR3 bases: TGCGCCAGCAGGTCCGGGACAGGGGTCATTAGGCCTGGAAACACCATATATTTT. This chain uses TRBV5-1 with TRBJ1-3, with TRBD1 matching over 10 bases. The CDR3 runs to 18 residues. With V trimmed by 5 bases and J by 2 bases, 13 bases remained unmatched. CDR1 is SGHRS, CDR2 YFSETQ, per germline. The full variable domain, in which reference TRBV5-1 and TRBJ1-3 provide the parts outside the CDR3, is KAGVTQTPRYLIKTRGQQVTLSCSPISGHRSVSWYQQTPGQGLQFLFEYFSETQRNKGNFPGRFSGRQFSNSRSEMNVSTLELGDSALYLCASRSGTGVIRPGNTIYFGEGSWLTVV.

The chain links TRBV19 to TRBJ1-5; D remains unclear. Trimming left V 3 bases short and J 3 bases short, with 9 bases between. The CDR3 is 14 amino acids. Per germline, CDR1 LNHDA and CDR2 SQIVND (reference sequence). This CDR3 reads CASSIFQDNQPQHF. The CDR3 DNA follows: TGTGCCAGTAGTATTTTTCAGGACAATCAGCCCCAGCATTTT.

The count of this clone is one. CDR3 amino acids: CSVAPAEGYSYNEQFF. CDR3 sequence (DNA): TGCAGCGTTGCCCCGGCCGAAGGGTACTCCTACAATGAGCAGTTCTTC. The chain links TRBV29-1 to TRBJ2-1; D gene unclear. Germline CDR1 reads SQVTM; CDR2 reads ANQGSEA. The V and J ends lost 4 bases and 0 bases respectively, with 16 bases between them. The CDR3 totals 16 residues.

The chain carries TRBV18 and TRBJ1-1; D is unclear. Trimming pared 3 bases from V and 5 bases from J, leaving 10 bases between. Per germline, CDR1 KGHSH and CDR2 LQKENI. This CDR3 is 13 amino acids long. The CDR3 is CASSPPVRTEAFF. In nucleotides, the CDR3 is TGTGCCAGCTCACCCCCGGTTCGAACTGAAGCTTTCTTT.

The V call is TRBV5-5, the J call TRBJ2-5; 9 bases are shared with TRBD1. Germline lookup yields CDR1 SGHKS and CDR2 YYEKEE (reference sequence). This CDR3 comprises 14 residues. The trim removed 2 bases at V and 4 bases at J, leaving 3 bases unmatched. CDR3 sequence (DNA): TGTGCCAGCAGCTTTGACAGGGGGAGAGAGACCCAGTACTTC. Translated: CASSFDRGRETQYF.

The chain couples TRBV27 to TRBJ2-4; TRBD2 matches 11 bases. Germline V CDR1 and CDR2: MNHEY, SMNVEV (reference sequence). Trimming removed 6 bases from V and 3 bases from J; junction bases left unmatched: 7. The CDR3 covers 16 residues. The CDR3 coding sequence is TGTGCCAGCAGACCACTAGCGGGAGACGGCAAAAACATTCAGTACTTC. Translated, it gives CASRPLAGDGKNIQYF.

This clone was counted a single time. The J gene is TRBJ1-1, the V gene TRBV6-5; D possibly corresponds to TRBD1 (5 bases). The CDR3 spans 14 residues. V dropped 6 bases and J dropped 6 bases, with 17 bases sitting between them. CDR1 MNHEY and CDR2 SVGAGI come from the germline V gene. The CDR3 protein is CASSVPARGSEAFF. CDR3 sequence (DNA): TGTGCCAGCAGCGTTCCAGCGAGGGGTTCTGAAGCTTTCTTT.

The chain couples TRBV6-1 to TRBJ1-2; D ambiguous. Germline values: CDR1 MNHNS, CDR2 SASEGT. The length of the CDR3 is 15 residues. V was pared by 3 bases and J by 2 bases, with 13 bases between. The CDR3 coding sequence is TGTGCCAGCAGTGACCGTACCTTGTCAAACTATGGCTACACCTTC. Residues: CASSDRTLSNYGYTF.

V usage is TRBV15 and J usage is TRBJ2-5; tentatively, D is TRBD2 (6 bases). The CDR3 length is 17 residues. The V and J ends lost 2 bases and 4 bases respectively, with 20 bases between them. Germline-derived CDR1 and CDR2 are LNHNV and YYDKDF (reference sequence). CDR3 sequence reads: CATSRSRVEGRGETQYF. Written as DNA, the CDR3 is TGTGCCACCAGCAGATCCAGGGTGGAGGGACGGGGAGAGACCCAGTACTTC.

The chain employs TRBV11-3 and TRBJ2-2; D is ambiguous. The CDR3 sequence is 12 residues long. Between the trimmed V and J ends, which lost 3 bases and 6 bases, there was a span of 5 bases. Germline V gene data show CDR1 as SGHNT and CDR2 as YENEEA. This CDR3 is CASSLGSGELFF. The CDR3 DNA sequence: TGTGCCAGCAGCTTGGGCTCCGGGGAGCTGTTTTTT.

The rearrangement joins TRBV6-5 to TRBJ2-7; D uncertain. Germline CDR1 is MNHEY and CDR2 is SVGAGI. This CDR3 spans 16 amino acids. V was trimmed by 3 bases and J by 0 bases, leaving 15 bases between them. The CDR3: CASSYVETQSSYEQYF. CDR3 sequence (DNA): TGTGCCAGCAGTTATGTTGAGACTCAGAGCTCCTACGAGCAGTACTTC.

This sequence joins TRBV5-5 and TRBJ2-5; D remains ambiguous. The V and J ends lost 3 bases and 1 base respectively, with 1 base between them. The germline gives CDR1 SGHKS, CDR2 YYEKEE (reference sequence). The CDR3 spans 11 residues. The CDR3 nucleotides read TGTGCCAGCAGCTCCCAAGAGACCCAGTACTTC. Its translation: CASSSQETQYF.

The chain recombines TRBV7-7 with TRBJ1-2; 7 bases are a match to TRBD1. Losses at the gene ends were 2 bases for V and 6 bases for J; bases not matched to a gene: 30. Germline CDR1 and CDR2: SSHAT and FNYEAQ (reference sequence). The CDR3 spans 22 residues. CDR3 DNA sequence: TGTGCCAGCAGCTTACTGGTCCGGACCGAACGTCCGAATCGAGACAGGGAACATGGCTACACCTTC. Translation: CASSLLVRTERPNRDREHGYTF.